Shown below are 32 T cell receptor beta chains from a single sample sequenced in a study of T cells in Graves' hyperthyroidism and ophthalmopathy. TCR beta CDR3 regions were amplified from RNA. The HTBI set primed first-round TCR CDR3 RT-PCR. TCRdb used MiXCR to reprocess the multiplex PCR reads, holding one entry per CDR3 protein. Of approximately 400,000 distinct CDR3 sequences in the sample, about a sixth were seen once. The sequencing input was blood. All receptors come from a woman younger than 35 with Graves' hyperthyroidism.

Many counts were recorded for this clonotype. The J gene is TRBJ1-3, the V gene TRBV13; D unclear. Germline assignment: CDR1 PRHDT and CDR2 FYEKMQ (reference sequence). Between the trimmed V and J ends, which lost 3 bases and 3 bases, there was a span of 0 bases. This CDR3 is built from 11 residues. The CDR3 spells CASSFGNTIYF. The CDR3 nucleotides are TGTGCCAGCAGCTTTGGAAACACCATATATTTT.

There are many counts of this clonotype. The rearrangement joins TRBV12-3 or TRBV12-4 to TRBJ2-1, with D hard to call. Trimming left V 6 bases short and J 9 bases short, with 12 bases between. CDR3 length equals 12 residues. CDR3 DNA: TGTGCCAGCAGACCCACGAGGAGTGAGCAGTTCTTC. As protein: CASRPTRSEQFF.

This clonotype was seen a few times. The CDR3 sequence is CAWSAGDWGYTF. The DNA for the CDR3 is TGTGCCTGGAGTGCAGGGGATTGGGGCTACACCTTC. The chain employs TRBV30 and TRBJ1-2; weak D call: TRBD1 (6 bases). The CDR3 totals 12 residues. CDR1 and CDR2 from the germline V gene are GTSNPN and SVGIG (reference sequence). V lost 1 base to trimming and J lost 8 bases, with 11 bases between them.

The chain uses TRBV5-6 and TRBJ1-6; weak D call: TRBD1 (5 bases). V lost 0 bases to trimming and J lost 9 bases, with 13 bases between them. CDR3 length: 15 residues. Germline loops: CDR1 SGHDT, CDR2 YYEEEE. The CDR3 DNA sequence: TGTGCCAGCAGCTTGGGTAACTTTGGGGGTTCACCCCTCCACTTT. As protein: CASSLGNFGGSPLHF. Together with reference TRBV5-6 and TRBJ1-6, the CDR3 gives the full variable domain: DAGVTQSPTHLIKTRGQQVTLRCSPKSGHDTVSWYQQALGQGPQFIFQYYEEEERQRGNFPDRFSGHQFPNYSSELNVNALLLGDSALYLCASSLGNFGGSPLHFGNGTRLTVT.

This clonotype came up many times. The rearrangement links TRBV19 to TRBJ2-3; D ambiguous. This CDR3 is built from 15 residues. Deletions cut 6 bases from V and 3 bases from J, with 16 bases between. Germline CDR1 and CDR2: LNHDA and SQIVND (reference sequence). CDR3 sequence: CASSRDVGSTDTQYF. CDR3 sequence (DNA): TGTGCCAGTAGCCGTGACGTGGGATCAACAGATACGCAGTATTTT. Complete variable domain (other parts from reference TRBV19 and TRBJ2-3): DGGITQSPKYLFRKEGQNVTLSCEQNLNHDAMYWYRQDPGQGLRLIYYSQIVNDFQKGDIAEGYSVSREKKESFPLTVTSAQKNPTAFYLCASSRDVGSTDTQYFGPGTRLTVL.

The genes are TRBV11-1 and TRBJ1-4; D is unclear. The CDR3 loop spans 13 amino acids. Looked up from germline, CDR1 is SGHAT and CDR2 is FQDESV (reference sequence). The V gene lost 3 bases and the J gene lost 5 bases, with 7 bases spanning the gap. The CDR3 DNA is TGTGCCAGCAGCTTTCTCTCAAATGAAAAACTGTTTTTT. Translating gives CASSFLSNEKLFF.

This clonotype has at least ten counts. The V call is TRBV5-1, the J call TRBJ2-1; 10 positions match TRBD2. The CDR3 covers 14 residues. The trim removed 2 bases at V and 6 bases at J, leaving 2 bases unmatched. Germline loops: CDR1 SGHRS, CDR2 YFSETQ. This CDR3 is CASSFSGRANEQFF. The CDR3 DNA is TGCGCCAGCAGCTTCAGCGGGAGGGCCAATGAGCAGTTCTTC.

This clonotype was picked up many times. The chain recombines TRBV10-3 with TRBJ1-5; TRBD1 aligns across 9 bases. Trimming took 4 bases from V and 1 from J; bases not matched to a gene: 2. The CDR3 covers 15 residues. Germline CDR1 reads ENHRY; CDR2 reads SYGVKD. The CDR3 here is CAISGTGVSNQPQHF. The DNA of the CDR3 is TGTGCCATCAGTGGGACAGGGGTGAGCAATCAGCCCCAGCATTTT.

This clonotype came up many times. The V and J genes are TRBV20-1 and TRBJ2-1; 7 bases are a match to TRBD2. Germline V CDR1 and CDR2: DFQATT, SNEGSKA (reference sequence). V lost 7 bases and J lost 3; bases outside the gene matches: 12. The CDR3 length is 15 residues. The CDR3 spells CSGGGPGGGYNEQFF. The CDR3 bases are TGCAGTGGGGGAGGGCCGGGAGGAGGCTACAATGAGCAGTTCTTC.

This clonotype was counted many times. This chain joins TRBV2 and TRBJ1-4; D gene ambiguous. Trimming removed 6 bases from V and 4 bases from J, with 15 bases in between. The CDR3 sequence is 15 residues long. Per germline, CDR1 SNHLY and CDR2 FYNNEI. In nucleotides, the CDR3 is TGTGCCAGCAGGTCTAAGACGGTGAATAATGAAAAACTGTTTTTT. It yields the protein CASRSKTVNNEKLFF.

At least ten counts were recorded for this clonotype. The CDR3 DNA reads as TGTGCCAGCAAGACAGGGCCTGGAAACACCATATATTTT. Protein: CASKTGPGNTIYF. V usage is TRBV28 and J usage is TRBJ1-3; 7 positions match TRBD1. The V gene end was trimmed by 7 bases and the J gene end by 2 bases; junction bases not matched to a gene: 2. Germline-derived CDR1 and CDR2 are MDHEN and SYDVKM. This CDR3 comprises 13 residues.

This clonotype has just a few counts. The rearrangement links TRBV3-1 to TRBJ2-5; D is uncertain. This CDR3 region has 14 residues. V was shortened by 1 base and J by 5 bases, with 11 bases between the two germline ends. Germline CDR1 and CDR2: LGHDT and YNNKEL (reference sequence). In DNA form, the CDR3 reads TGTGCCAGCAGCCAAGTTTTTGCATGGGAGACCCAGTACTTC. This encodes CASSQVFAWETQYF.

The CDR3: CASSVRQGALATEAFF. The DNA of the CDR3 is TGTGCCAGCAGCGTCAGACAGGGGGCCCTCGCCACTGAAGCTTTCTTT. The V and J genes are TRBV11-3 and TRBJ1-1, with 10 bases identical to TRBD1. The CDR3 covers 16 residues. The V gene end was trimmed by 5 bases and the J gene end by 4 bases; junction bases not matched to a gene: 10. Germline assignment: CDR1 SGHNT and CDR2 YENEEA.

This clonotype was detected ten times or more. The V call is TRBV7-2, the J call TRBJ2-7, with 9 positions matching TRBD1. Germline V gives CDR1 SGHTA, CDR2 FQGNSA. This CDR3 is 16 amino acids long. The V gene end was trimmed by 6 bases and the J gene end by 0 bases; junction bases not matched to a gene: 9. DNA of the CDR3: TGTGCCAGCAGTTTAATTCGGGACAGGGTCTCCTACGAGCAGTACTTC. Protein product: CASSLIRDRVSYEQYF.

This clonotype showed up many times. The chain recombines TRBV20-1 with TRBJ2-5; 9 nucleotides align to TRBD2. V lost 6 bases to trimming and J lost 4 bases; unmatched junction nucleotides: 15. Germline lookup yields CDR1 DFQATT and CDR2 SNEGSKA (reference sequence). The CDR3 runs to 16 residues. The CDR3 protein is CSATEPAGGGGETQYF. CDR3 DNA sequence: TGCAGTGCCACAGAGCCAGCGGGGGGAGGGGGAGAGACCCAGTACTTC.

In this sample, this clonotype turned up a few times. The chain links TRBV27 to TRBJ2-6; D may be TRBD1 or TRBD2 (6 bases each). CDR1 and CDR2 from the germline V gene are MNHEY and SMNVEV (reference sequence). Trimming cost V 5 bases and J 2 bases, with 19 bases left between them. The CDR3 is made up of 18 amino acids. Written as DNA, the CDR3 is TGTGCCAGCAGTCGGTGGGGGGATGGGGGCACTGGGGCCAACGTCCTGACTTTC. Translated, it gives CASSRWGDGGTGANVLTF.

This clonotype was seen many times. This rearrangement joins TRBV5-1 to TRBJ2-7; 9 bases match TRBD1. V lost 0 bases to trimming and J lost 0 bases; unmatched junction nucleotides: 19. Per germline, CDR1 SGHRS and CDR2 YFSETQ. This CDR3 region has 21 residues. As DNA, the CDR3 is TGCGCCAGCAGCTTGGGACTGGCCGGGACAGGGAGGATGCGGCGCTCCTACGAGCAGTACTTC. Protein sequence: CASSLGLAGTGRMRRSYEQYF.

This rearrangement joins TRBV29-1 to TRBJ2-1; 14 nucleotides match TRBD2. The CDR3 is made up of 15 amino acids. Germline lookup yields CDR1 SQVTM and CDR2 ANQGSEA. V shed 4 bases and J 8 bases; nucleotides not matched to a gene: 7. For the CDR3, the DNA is TGCAGCGTTGGACTAGCGGGAGGGCCGGTCCATGAGCAGTTCTTC. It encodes CSVGLAGGPVHEQFF.

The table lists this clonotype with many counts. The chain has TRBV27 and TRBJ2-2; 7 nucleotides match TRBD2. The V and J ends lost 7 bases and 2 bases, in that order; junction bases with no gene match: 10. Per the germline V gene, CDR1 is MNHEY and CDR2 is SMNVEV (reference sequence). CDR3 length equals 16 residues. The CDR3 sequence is CASNPLSGFNTGELFF. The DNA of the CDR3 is TGTGCCAGCAATCCCCTTAGCGGGTTTAACACCGGGGAGCTGTTTTTT.

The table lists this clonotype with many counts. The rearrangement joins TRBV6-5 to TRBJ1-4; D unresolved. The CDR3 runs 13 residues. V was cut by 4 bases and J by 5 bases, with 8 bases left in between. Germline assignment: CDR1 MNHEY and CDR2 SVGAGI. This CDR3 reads CASSWVSNEKLFF. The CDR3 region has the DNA TGTGCCAGCAGTTGGGTGTCAAATGAAAAACTGTTTTTT.

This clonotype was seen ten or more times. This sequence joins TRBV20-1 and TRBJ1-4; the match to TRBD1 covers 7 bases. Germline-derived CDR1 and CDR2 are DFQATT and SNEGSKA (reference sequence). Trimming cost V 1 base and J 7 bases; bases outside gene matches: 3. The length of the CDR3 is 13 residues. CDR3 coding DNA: TGCAGTGCTAGAGTGACAGGGAGTGAAAAACTGTTTTTT. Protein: CSARVTGSEKLFF.

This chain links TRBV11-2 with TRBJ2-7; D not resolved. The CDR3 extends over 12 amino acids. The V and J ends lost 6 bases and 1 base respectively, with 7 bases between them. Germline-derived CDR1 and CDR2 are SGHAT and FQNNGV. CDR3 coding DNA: TGTGCCAGCAGAGGGTTGTCCTACGAGCAGTACTTC. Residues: CASRGLSYEQYF.

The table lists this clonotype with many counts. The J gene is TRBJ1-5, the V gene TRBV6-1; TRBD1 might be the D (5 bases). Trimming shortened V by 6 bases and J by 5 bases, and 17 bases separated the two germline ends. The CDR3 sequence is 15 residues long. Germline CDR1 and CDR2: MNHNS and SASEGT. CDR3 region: CASSLREGGDQPQHF. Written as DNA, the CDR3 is TGTGCCAGCAGCCTTAGAGAGGGAGGGGATCAGCCCCAGCATTTT.

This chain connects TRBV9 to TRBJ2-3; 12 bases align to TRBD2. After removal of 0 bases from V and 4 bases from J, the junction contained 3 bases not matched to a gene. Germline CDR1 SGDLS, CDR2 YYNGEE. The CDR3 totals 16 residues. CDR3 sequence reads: CASSVDPSGGADTQYF. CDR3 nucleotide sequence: TGTGCCAGCAGCGTAGATCCTAGCGGGGGGGCAGATACGCAGTATTTT.

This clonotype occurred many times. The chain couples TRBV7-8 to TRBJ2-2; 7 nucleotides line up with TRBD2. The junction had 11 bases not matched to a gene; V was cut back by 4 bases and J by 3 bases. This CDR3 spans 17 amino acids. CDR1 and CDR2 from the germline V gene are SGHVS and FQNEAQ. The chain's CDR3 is CASSSSLAEGYTGELFF. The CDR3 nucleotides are TGTGCCAGCAGCTCCTCCCTAGCGGAGGGGTACACCGGGGAGCTGTTTTTT.

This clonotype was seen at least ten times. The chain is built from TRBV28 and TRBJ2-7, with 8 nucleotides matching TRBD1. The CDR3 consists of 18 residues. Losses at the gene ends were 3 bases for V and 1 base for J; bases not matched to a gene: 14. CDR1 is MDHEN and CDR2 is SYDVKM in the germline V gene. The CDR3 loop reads CASSLPTPRTGISYEQYF. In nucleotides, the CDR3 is TGTGCCAGCAGTTTGCCAACCCCGCGGACAGGGATTTCCTACGAGCAGTACTTC.

The CDR3 bases are TGTGCCAGCAGCAGACCTGATATTACCTACGAGCAGTACTTC. Its protein product is CASSRPDITYEQYF. The V and J genes are TRBV6-1 and TRBJ2-7; D unresolved. V was shortened by 6 bases and J by 2 bases, with 14 bases between the two germline ends. The germline CDR1 and CDR2 sequences are MNHNS and SASEGT. This CDR3 region has 14 residues.

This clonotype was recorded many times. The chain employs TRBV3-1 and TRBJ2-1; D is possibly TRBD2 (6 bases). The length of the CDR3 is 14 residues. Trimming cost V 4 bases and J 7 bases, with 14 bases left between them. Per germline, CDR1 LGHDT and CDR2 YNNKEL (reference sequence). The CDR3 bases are TGTGCCAGCAGCCGCTCGGGAGCGGATAATGAGCAGTTCTTC. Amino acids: CASSRSGADNEQFF.

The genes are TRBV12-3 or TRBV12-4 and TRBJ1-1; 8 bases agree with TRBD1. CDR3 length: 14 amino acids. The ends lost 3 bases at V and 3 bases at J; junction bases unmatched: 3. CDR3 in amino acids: CASSFRGQDTEAFF. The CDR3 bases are TGTGCCAGCAGTTTCAGGGGGCAGGACACTGAAGCTTTCTTT.

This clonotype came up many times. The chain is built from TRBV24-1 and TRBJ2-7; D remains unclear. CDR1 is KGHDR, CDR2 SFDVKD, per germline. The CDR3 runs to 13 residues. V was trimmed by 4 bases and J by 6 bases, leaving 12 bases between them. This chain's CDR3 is CATSDPRVGEQYF. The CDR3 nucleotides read TGTGCCACCAGTGACCCAAGGGTGGGCGAGCAGTACTTC.

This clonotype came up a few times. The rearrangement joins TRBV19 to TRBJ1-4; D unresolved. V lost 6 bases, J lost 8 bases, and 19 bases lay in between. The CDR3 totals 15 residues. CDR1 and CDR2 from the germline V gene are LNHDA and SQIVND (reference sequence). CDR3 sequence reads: CASSFPARLREKLFF. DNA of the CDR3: TGTGCCAGTAGCTTCCCGGCCCGGCTGAGAGAAAAACTGTTTTTT.

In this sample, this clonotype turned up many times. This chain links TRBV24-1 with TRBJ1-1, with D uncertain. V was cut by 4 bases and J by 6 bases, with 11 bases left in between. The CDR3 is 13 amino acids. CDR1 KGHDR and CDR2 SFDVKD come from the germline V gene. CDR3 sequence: CATSDGGLPEAFF. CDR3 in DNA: TGTGCCACCAGTGACGGTGGGCTACCTGAAGCTTTCTTT.